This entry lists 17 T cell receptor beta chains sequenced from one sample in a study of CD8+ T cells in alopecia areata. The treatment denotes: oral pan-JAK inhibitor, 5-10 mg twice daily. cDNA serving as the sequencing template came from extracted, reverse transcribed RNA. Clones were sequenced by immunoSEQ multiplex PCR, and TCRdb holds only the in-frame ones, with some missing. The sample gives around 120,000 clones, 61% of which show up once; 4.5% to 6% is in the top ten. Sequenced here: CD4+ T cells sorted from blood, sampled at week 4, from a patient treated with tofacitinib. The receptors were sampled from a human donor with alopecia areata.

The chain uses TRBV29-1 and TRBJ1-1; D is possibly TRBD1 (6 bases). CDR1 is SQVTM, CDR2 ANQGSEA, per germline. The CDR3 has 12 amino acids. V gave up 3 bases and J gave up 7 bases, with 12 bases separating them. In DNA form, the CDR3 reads TGCAGCGTTGACAGGGGAATTTTTGAAGCTTTCTTT. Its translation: CSVDRGIFEAFF.

DNA of the CDR3: TGTGCCTGGAGTGGAGGGACTAGCGGGAGGGTTTCCTACGAGCAGTACTTC. Translating it yields CAWSGGTSGRVSYEQYF. J is TRBJ2-7 and V is TRBV30; 16 nucleotides match TRBD2. The CDR3 extends over 17 amino acids. CDR1 GTSNPN and CDR2 SVGIG come from the germline V gene (reference sequence). V gave up 1 base and J gave up 1 base; unmatched junction bases: 4.

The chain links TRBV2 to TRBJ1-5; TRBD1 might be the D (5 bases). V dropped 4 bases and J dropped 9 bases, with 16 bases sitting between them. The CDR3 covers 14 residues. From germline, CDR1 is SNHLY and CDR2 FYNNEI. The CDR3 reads CASSARGRDMPQHF. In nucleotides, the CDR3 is TGTGCCAGCAGTGCGAGGGGCCGTGACATGCCCCAGCATTTT.

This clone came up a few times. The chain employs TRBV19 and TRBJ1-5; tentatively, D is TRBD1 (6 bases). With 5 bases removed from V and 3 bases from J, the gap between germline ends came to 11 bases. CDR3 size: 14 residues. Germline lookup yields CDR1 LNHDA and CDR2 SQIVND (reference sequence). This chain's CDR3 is CASSGGHLNQPQHF. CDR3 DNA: TGTGCCAGTAGTGGGGGACACCTCAATCAGCCCCAGCATTTT.

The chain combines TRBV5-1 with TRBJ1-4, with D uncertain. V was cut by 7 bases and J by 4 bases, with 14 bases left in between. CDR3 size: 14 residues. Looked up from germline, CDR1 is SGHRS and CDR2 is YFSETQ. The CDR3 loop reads CASGIGSDNEKLFF. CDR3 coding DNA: TGCGCCAGCGGTATCGGCAGCGATAATGAAAAACTGTTTTTT.

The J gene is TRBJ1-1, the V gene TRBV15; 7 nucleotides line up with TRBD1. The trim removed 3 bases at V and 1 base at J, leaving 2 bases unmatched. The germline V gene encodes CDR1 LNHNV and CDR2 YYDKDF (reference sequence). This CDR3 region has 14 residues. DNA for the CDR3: TGTGCCACCAGCAGGGCAGGGGGGAACACTGAAGCTTTCTTT. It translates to CATSRAGGNTEAFF.

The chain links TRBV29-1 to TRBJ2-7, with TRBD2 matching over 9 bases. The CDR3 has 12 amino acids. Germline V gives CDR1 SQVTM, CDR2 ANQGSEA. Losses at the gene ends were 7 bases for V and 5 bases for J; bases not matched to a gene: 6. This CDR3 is CSAQAGGHEQYF. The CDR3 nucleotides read TGCAGCGCCCAGGCGGGGGGGCACGAGCAGTACTTC.

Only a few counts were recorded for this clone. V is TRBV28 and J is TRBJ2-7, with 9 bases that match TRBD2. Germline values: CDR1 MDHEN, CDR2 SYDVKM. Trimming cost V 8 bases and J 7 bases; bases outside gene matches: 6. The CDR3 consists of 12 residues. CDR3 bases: TGTGCCAGCCAGGGACTAGCCAGGGAGCAGTACTTC. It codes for CASQGLAREQYF.

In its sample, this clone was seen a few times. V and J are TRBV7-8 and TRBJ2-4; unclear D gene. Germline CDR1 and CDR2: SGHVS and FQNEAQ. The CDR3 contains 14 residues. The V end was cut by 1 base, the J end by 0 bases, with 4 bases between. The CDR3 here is CASSLGTAKNIQYF. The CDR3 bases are TGTGCCAGCAGCTTAGGGACAGCCAAAAACATTCAGTACTTC. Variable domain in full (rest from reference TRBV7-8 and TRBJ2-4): GAGVSQSPRYKVAKRGQDVALRCDPISGHVSLFWYQQALGQGPEFLTYFQNEAQLDKSGLPSDRFFAERPEGSVSTLKIQRTQQEDSAVYLCASSLGTAKNIQYFGAGTRLSVL.

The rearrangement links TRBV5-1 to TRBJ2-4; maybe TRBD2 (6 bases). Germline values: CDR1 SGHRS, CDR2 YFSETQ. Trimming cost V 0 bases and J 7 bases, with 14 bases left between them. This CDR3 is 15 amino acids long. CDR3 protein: CASSLDGSGVNIQYF. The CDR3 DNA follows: TGCGCCAGCAGCTTGGATGGTTCGGGGGTGAACATTCAGTACTTC.

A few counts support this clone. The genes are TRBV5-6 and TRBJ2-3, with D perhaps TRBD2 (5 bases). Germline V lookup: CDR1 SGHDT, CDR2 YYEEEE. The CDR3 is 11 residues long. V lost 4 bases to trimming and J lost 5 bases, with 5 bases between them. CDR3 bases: TGTGCCAGCAGCCGGGGAGATACGCAGTATTTT. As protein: CASSRGDTQYF.

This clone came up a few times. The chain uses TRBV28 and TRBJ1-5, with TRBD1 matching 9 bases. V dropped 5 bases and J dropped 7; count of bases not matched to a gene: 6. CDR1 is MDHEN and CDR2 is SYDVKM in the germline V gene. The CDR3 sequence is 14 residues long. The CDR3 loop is CASSPGTGHQPQHF. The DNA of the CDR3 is TGTGCCAGCAGTCCGGGGACAGGGCACCAGCCCCAGCATTTT.

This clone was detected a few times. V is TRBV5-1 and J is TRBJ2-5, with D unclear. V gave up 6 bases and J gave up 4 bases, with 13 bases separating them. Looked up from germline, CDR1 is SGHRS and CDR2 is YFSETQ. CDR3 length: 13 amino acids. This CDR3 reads CASTLWGRETQYF. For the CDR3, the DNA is TGCGCCAGCACACTGTGGGGAAGAGAGACCCAGTACTTC.

CDR3 bases: TGTGCCAGCAGCCGAGGCGACGGGGGAGGGGAGACCCAGTACTTC. Residues: CASSRGDGGGETQYF. This chain uses TRBV7-9 with TRBJ2-5, with TRBD2 matching over 7 bases. Per the germline V gene, CDR1 is SEHNR and CDR2 is FQNEAQ (reference sequence). The CDR3 length is 15 residues. Unmatched junction bases numbered 11, after V lost 5 bases and J lost 5 bases.

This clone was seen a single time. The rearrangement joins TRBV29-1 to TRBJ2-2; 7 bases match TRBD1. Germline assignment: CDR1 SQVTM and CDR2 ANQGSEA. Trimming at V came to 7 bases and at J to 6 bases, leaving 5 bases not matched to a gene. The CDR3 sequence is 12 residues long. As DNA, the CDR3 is TGCAGCGCCAAGGGACAGCCCGGGGAGCTGTTTTTT. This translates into CSAKGQPGELFF.

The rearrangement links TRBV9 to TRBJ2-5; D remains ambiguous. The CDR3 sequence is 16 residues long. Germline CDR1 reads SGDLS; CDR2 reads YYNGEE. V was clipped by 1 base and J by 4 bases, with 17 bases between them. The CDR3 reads CASSVQESPRRETQYF. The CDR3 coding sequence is TGTGCCAGCAGCGTACAGGAGTCCCCGAGGAGAGAGACCCAGTACTTC.

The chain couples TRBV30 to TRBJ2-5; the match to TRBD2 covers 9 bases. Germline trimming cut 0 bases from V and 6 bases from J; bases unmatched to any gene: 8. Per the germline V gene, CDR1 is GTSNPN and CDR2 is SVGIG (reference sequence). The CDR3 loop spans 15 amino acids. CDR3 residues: CAWSVRLAGRKTQYF. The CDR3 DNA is TGTGCCTGGAGTGTAAGGCTAGCGGGACGGAAGACCCAGTACTTC. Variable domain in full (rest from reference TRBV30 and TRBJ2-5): SQTIHQWPATLVQPVGSPLSLECTVEGTSNPNLYWYRQAAGRGLQLLFYSVGIGQISSEVPQNLSASRPQDRQFILSSKKLLLSDSGFYLCAWSVRLAGRKTQYFGPGTRLLVL.